This TCR beta chain emerged from a study of cytomegalovirus exposure and HLA in healthy donors. Whole-study results and caveats: For most subjects, TCR beta sequences were reported to predict HLA-A and HLA-B alleles with accuracy. Many donors carried some public TCRs, although rarity characterized most TCR sequences. It was reportedly the case that the classifier diagnosed cytomegalovirus status with high specificity and sensitivity.

Germline V lookup: CDR1 SGDLS, CDR2 YYNGEE. CDR3 length: 12 amino acids. Trimming pared 10 bases from V and 0 bases from J, leaving 10 bases between. The donors (healthy individuals) were bone marrow donors. Details on this clone: Its antigen is not identified.

The primer mix had 60 Vbeta and 13 Jbeta primers. Sequencing used immunoSEQ multiplex PCR; TCRdb keeps in-frame clones, though not all of them. The table lists roughly 88,000 clones, over 75% of them singletons, with roughly 5.4% in the top ten. V and J are TRBV9 and TRBJ1-1, with D hard to call. Sample: PBMCs. This clonotype was sampled from a young man in good health and CMV-seropositive. The CDR3, as DNA: TGTGCCGTCCCCCTCGTGAACACTGAAGCTTTCTTT. As protein: CAVPLVNTEAFF.